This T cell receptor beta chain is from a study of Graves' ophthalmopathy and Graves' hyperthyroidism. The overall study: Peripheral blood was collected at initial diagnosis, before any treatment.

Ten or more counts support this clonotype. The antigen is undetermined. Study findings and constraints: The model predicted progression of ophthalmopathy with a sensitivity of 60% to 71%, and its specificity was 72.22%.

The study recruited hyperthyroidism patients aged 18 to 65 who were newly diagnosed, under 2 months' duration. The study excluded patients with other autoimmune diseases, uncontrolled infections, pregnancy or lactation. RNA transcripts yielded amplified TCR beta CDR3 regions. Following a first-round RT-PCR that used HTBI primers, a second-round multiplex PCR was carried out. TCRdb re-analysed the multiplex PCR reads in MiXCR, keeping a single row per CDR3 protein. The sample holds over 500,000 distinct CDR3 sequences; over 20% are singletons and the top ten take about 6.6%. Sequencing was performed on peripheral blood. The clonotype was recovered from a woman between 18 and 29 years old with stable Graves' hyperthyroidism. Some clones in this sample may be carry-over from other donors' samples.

The DNA for the CDR3 is TGTGCCAGCAGCGGTAACGCGGGAGTCGGAAACACCATATATTTT. This codes for CASSGNAGVGNTIYF. The J gene is TRBJ1-3, the V gene TRBV9; D gene uncertain. Trimming took off 3 bases at V and 4 bases at J, with 14 bases between the two ends. Germline lookup yields CDR1 SGDLS and CDR2 YYNGEE. The CDR3 totals 15 residues.